This T cell receptor beta chain derives from a study of OX40 agonist ivuxolimab in advanced cancers. Study-wide context: Patients received ivuxolimab, an intravenous treatment, every 2 weeks at 0.01 to 10 mg/kg.

About this clone itself: As yet, its antigen is unknown.

At baseline, cycle 4 day 1, and cycle 7 day 1, blood was sampled. Findings and limits, study-wide: On average, CD8+ T cells showed a greater number of expanded clones than CD4+. CD4+ and CD8+ T cells in blood underwent clonal expansion by week 6 at 0.1 to 3.0 mg/kg.

The V segment lost 5 bases and the J segment 0 bases; nucleotides outside the gene matches: 6. CDR3 size: 16 residues. Germline V lookup: CDR1 MDHEN, CDR2 SYDVKM. Data came from immunoSEQ multiplex PCR; TCRdb stores just in-frame clones and leaves some out. In the table there are some 50,000 clones, around 94% of which are singletons. The sample in question was CD4+ or CD8+ T cells sorted from blood, obtained in a trial of the OX40 agonist ivuxolimab. The rearrangement uses TRBV28 and TRBJ2-3, with 9 bases fitting TRBD2. This receptor was obtained from an adult with an advanced solid tumor such as melanoma, head and neck, liver or kidney cancer. CDR3 nucleotide sequence: TGTGCCAGCAGTCAAGGACTAGCGAGAAGCACAGATACGCAGTATTTT. It codes for CASSQGLARSTDTQYF.